The 27 T cell receptor beta chains presented below share a single source sample, sequenced in a study of T cell responses to AZD1222 COVID-19 vaccine. The assay was immunoSEQ multiplex PCR, and TCRdb's table has in-frame clones only and misses some. The repertoire holds 100,000 to 150,000 clones, with roughly 84% as singletons. Sequenced material: peripheral blood, taken on day 0 of AZD1222 vaccination. The source of these receptors is an adult in good health.

This clone has just a few counts. V usage is TRBV29-1 and J usage is TRBJ2-3; D gene unclear. V was clipped by 6 bases and J by 2 bases, with 9 bases between them. Germline V gene lookup returns CDR1 SQVTM and CDR2 ANQGSEA. The CDR3 is made up of 12 amino acids. Here the CDR3 DNA reads TGCAGCGTCACCGGGTCCACAGATACGCAGTATTTT. This gives the protein CSVTGSTDTQYF.

The rearrangement links TRBV28 to TRBJ2-7; 8 nucleotides agree with TRBD1. Germline lookup yields CDR1 MDHEN and CDR2 SYDVKM. J was trimmed by 2 bases and V by 8 bases; bases with no gene match: 2. The CDR3 consists of 12 residues. CDR3 DNA: TGTGCCAGCGCAGGGGGCCCCTACGAGCAGTACTTC. Amino acid sequence: CASAGGPYEQYF.

This clone has just a few counts. J is TRBJ2-1 and V is TRBV5-6, with D perhaps matching TRBD1 (5 bases). Trimming removed 4 bases from V and 10 bases from J, with 12 bases in between. CDR1 is SGHDT and CDR2 is YYEEEE in the germline V gene. The CDR3 totals 12 residues. CDR3 coding DNA: TGTGCCAGCAGCCAGGACACTATGGAGCAGTTCTTC. This encodes CASSQDTMEQFF. Supplemented by reference TRBV5-6 and TRBJ2-1, the full variable domain reads DAGVTQSPTHLIKTRGQQVTLRCSPKSGHDTVSWYQQALGQGPQFIFQYYEEEERQRGNFPDRFSGHQFPNYSSELNVNALLLGDSALYLCASSQDTMEQFFGPGTRLTVL.

This clone was seen a handful of times. CDR3 amino acids: CASSQAGTKRQYF. The CDR3, as DNA: TGTGCCAGCAGCCAAGCCGGAACGAAAAGGCAGTACTTC. The V and J genes are TRBV3-1 (or the pseudogene TRBV3-2) and TRBJ2-7; D unclear. V dropped 1 base and J dropped 9 bases, with 13 bases sitting between them. The CDR3 is 13 residues long. Germline CDR1 and CDR2: LGHDT and YNNKEL (reference sequence).

The chain has TRBV14 and TRBJ2-2; no clear D gene. The CDR3 spans 14 residues. Trimming stripped 2 bases from V and 4 bases from J, with 8 bases between. Germline V gives CDR1 SGHDN, CDR2 FVKESK. The CDR3 protein is CASSQSVATGELFF. The CDR3 bases are TGTGCCAGCAGCCAATCAGTCGCCACCGGGGAGCTGTTTTTT.

The chain employs TRBV28 and TRBJ1-4, with D possibly matching TRBD1 (6 bases). The CDR3 is 15 residues long. Germline-derived CDR1 and CDR2 are MDHEN and SYDVKM. V lost 6 bases and J lost 7, with 18 bases in between. The DNA for the CDR3 is TGTGCCAGCAGCCCCGGAGGACTAGGGGGTGAAAAACTGTTTTTT. Its protein is CASSPGGLGGEKLFF.

The gene calls are TRBV20-1 and TRBJ1-1; D remains ambiguous. Germline V lookup: CDR1 DFQATT, CDR2 SNEGSKA (reference sequence). The CDR3 has 13 residues. With 3 bases removed from V and 0 bases from J, the gap between germline ends came to 8 bases. Here the CDR3 DNA reads TGCAGTGCTAGTAACAGCATGAACACTGAAGCTTTCTTT. It specifies CSASNSMNTEAFF.

The rearrangement links TRBV5-1 to TRBJ2-7; tentative D call: TRBD1 (5 bases). Germline V gene sequence: CDR1 SGHRS, CDR2 YFSETQ. V was cut by 0 bases and J by 7 bases, with 17 bases left in between. This CDR3 has 15 amino acids. CDR3 nucleotides: TGCGCCAGCAGCTTGGGAGACAGTGAGTTTCGGGAGCAGTACTTC. Residues: CASSLGDSEFREQYF.

This chain links TRBV28 with TRBJ2-2, with D unresolved. Germline CDR1 and CDR2: MDHEN and SYDVKM. The CDR3 covers 17 residues. Deletions cut 7 bases from V and 1 base from J, with 19 bases between. In DNA, the CDR3 is TGTGCCAGCACTTCTCATCGGCAGGCTTGGAACACCGGGGAGCTGTTTTTT. Amino acid sequence: CASTSHRQAWNTGELFF.

V and J are TRBV6-5 and TRBJ1-4, with 10 bases fitting TRBD1. The CDR3 spans 14 residues. Trimming took 11 bases from V and 7 from J; bases not matched to a gene: 10. Per germline, CDR1 MNHEY and CDR2 SVGAGI. The CDR3 spells CAASRDRGREKLFF. The CDR3 coding sequence is TGTGCCGCCTCCCGGGACAGGGGACGTGAAAAACTGTTTTTT.

This rearrangement joins TRBV27 to TRBJ2-3, with D unclear. The CDR3 runs to 13 residues. Germline V lookup: CDR1 MNHEY, CDR2 SMNVEV (reference sequence). The V gene lost 6 bases and the J gene lost 0 bases, with 7 bases spanning the gap. CDR3 in amino acids: CASRLGSTDTQYF. CDR3 coding DNA: TGTGCCAGCAGGCTGGGAAGCACAGATACGCAGTATTTT.

V and J are TRBV7-2 and TRBJ2-5; D remains unclear. Germline CDR1 and CDR2: SGHTA and FQGNSA. V was shortened by 0 bases and J by 4 bases, with 6 bases between the two germline ends. The CDR3 sequence is 13 residues long. In DNA form, the CDR3 reads TGTGCCAGCAGCTTAGCGTGGGGAGAGACCCAGTACTTC. Translation: CASSLAWGETQYF.

The J gene is TRBJ1-1, the V gene TRBV27; no clear D gene. Germline V CDR1 and CDR2: MNHEY, SMNVEV (reference sequence). The V gene lost 8 bases and the J gene lost 1 base, with 11 bases spanning the gap. The CDR3 length is 13 residues. This CDR3 reads CASGWFGNTEAFF. The DNA for the CDR3 is TGTGCCAGCGGGTGGTTTGGGAACACTGAAGCTTTCTTT.

The chain couples TRBV6-5 to TRBJ1-3; D ambiguous. Germline V gene lookup returns CDR1 MNHEY and CDR2 SVGAGI. The CDR3 length is 13 residues. The ends were cut back, 9 bases at V and 1 base at J, with 10 bases in the middle. Written as DNA, the CDR3 is TGTGCCAGTGGGATCATTTCTGGAAACACCATATATTTT. Its translation is CASGIISGNTIYF.

The V and J genes are TRBV13 and TRBJ1-1; D ambiguous. Germline V gives CDR1 PRHDT, CDR2 FYEKMQ (reference sequence). V gave up 2 bases and J gave up 1 base, with 17 bases separating them. CDR3 size: 17 residues. CDR3 amino acids: CASSLRPVSLSNTEAFF. In nucleotides, the CDR3 is TGTGCCAGCAGCTTAAGGCCTGTGTCTCTTTCGAACACTGAAGCTTTCTTT.

The chain couples TRBV9 to TRBJ1-2; D might be TRBD1 (5 bases). The CDR3 is 18 amino acids. V shed 1 base and J shed 6 bases, with 25 bases lying between them. Germline V gene lookup returns CDR1 SGDLS and CDR2 YYNGEE. DNA for the CDR3: TGTGCCAGCAGCGTATCCCTACTCTCGTCCAGGGACGAGAATGGCTACACCTTC. This sequence encodes CASSVSLLSSRDENGYTF.

The J gene is TRBJ1-1, the V gene TRBV6-4; no reliable D call. The V and J ends lost 2 bases and 0 bases respectively, with 16 bases between them. The CDR3 is 17 residues long. CDR1 is MRHNA, CDR2 SNTAGT, per germline. The chain's CDR3 is CASSDLGSTVMNTEAFF. CDR3 sequence (DNA): TGTGCCAGCAGTGACCTGGGTTCTACGGTTATGAACACTGAAGCTTTCTTT.

This chain uses TRBV7-2 with TRBJ2-2; TRBD2 aligns across 9 bases. Germline V CDR1 and CDR2: SGHTA, FQGNSA. The CDR3 is 19 amino acids. V lost 5 bases to trimming and J lost 4 bases; unmatched junction nucleotides: 17. The CDR3 coding sequence is TGTGCCAGCAGCCCAACTAGAGGATTAGGACTAGCGTTCACCGGGGAGCTGTTTTTT. Amino acids: CASSPTRGLGLAFTGELFF. The full variable domain, in which reference TRBV7-2 and TRBJ2-2 provide the parts outside the CDR3, is GAGVSQSPSNKVTEKGKDVELRCDPISGHTALYWYRQSLGQGLEFLIYFQGNSAPDKSGLPSDRFSAERTGGSVSTLTIQRTQQEDSAVYLCASSPTRGLGLAFTGELFFGEGSRLTVL.

The rearrangement joins TRBV19 to TRBJ1-5; no clear D. Trimming cost V 7 bases and J 1 base, with 8 bases left between them. CDR1 and CDR2 from the germline V gene are LNHDA and SQIVND (reference sequence). The CDR3 extends over 13 amino acids. CDR3: CASTPWSNQPQHF. Here the CDR3 DNA reads TGTGCCAGTACCCCCTGGAGCAATCAGCCCCAGCATTTT.

The V and J genes are TRBV28 and TRBJ2-1; D remains unclear. The CDR3 is 16 amino acids. Germline V gene lookup returns CDR1 MDHEN and CDR2 SYDVKM. Trimming removed 3 bases from V and 9 bases from J, with 21 bases in between. CDR3 nucleotides: TGTGCCAGCAGTTTCCCCCCTGAGTTAGCAATGAGTGAGCAGTTCTTC. It yields the protein CASSFPPELAMSEQFF.

The rearrangement links TRBV27 to TRBJ1-1; no clear D gene. The V end was cut by 7 bases, the J end by 2 bases, with 8 bases between. The CDR3 runs to 12 residues. Germline CDR1 and CDR2: MNHEY and SMNVEV (reference sequence). The CDR3 loop is CASTQQNTEAFF. The DNA of the CDR3 is TGTGCCAGCACGCAGCAAAACACTGAAGCTTTCTTT.

The J gene is TRBJ1-4, the V gene TRBV6-1; D not certain. V was pared by 0 bases and J by 4 bases, with 12 bases between. This CDR3 region has 16 residues. Germline loops: CDR1 MNHNS, CDR2 SASEGT. Here the CDR3 DNA reads TGTGCCAGCAGTGAAGCCTCGGGAGTGGGTAATGAAAAACTGTTTTTT. It codes for CASSEASGVGNEKLFF.

The V call is TRBV7-3, the J call TRBJ2-3; D may be TRBD2 (6 bases). Germline V CDR1 and CDR2: SGHTA, FQGTGA. V was clipped by 5 bases and J by 4 bases, with 10 bases between them. The CDR3 totals 13 residues. The CDR3 here is CASSASGADTQYF. The CDR3 nucleotides read TGTGCCAGCAGCGCCTCGGGAGCAGATACGCAGTATTTT.

Only one count was recorded for this clone. The V call is TRBV5-4, the J call TRBJ2-7; possibly TRBD1 for D (7 bases). Germline loops: CDR1 SGHNT, CDR2 YYREEE (reference sequence). This CDR3 is built from 15 residues. Trimming stripped 0 bases from V and 3 bases from J, with 13 bases between. The CDR3 DNA reads as TGTGCCAGCAGCTTGGGGAGGGACAGAAACTACGAGCAGTACTTC. This codes for CASSLGRDRNYEQYF.

The J gene is TRBJ2-5, the V gene TRBV6-2 or TRBV6-3; 8 positions match TRBD1. Germline CDR1 MNHEY, CDR2 SVGEGT. The ends lost 2 bases at V and 5 bases at J; junction bases unmatched: 4. The CDR3 has 14 amino acids. The CDR3 sequence: CASSYNRGWETQYF. In DNA, the CDR3 is TGTGCCAGCAGTTACAACAGGGGGTGGGAGACCCAGTACTTC.

This rearrangement joins TRBV28 to TRBJ1-2, with TRBD1 matching 7 bases. J lost 8 bases, V lost 4 bases, and 10 bases had no gene match. The CDR3 length is 14 residues. The germline gives CDR1 MDHEN, CDR2 SYDVKM. The CDR3 loop is CASSSIQGNEGYTF. CDR3 bases: TGTGCCAGCAGTTCCATACAGGGGAATGAAGGCTACACCTTC.

The V gene is TRBV5-1, the J gene TRBJ1-1; no definite D call. In germline, CDR1 is SGHRS, CDR2 YFSETQ. This CDR3 is built from 13 residues. Trimming cost V 2 bases and J 8 bases, with 13 bases left between them. CDR3 sequence (DNA): TGCGCCAGCAGCTTTGGGGATACGGGGGAAGCTTTCTTT. It is translated as CASSFGDTGEAFF.